A single sample is the source of the 27 T cell receptor beta chains below, sequenced in a study of HIV-infected patients and healthy controls. 500 ng RNA was reverse transcribed with alpha and beta constant-region primers. Alpha and beta chain libraries were made separately by chain-specific third strand synthesis with multiplexing indices. TCRdb fed the 5' RACE reads into MiXCR, producing one record per CDR3 protein. The table includes 10,000 to 15,000 distinct CDR3 sequences, 11% detected once. Whole blood was used without fractionation, so all unsorted peripheral T cells were included. The specimen sequenced was blood. Source of these receptors: an adult in good health.

The rearrangement links TRBV27 to TRBJ2-4, with D perhaps given as TRBD1 or TRBD2 (5 bases each). The CDR3 is made up of 13 amino acids. CDR1 is MNHEY, CDR2 SMNVEV, per germline (reference sequence). V dropped 2 bases and J dropped 6 bases, with 8 bases sitting between them. The chain's CDR3 is CASSLEGRNIQYF. The CDR3 DNA reads as TGTGCCAGCAGTTTAGAGGGACGAAACATTCAGTACTTC.

This clonotype was recorded a few times. The chain links TRBV14 to TRBJ2-4; perhaps TRBD2 as D (5 bases). CDR1 and CDR2 (germline): SGHDN, FVKESK. This CDR3 contains 14 residues. With 6 bases removed from V and 5 bases from J, the gap between germline ends came to 14 bases. CDR3 DNA: TGTGCCAGCAGGCGGACTGGGCCTCAAAACATTCAGTACTTC. It codes for CASRRTGPQNIQYF.

This clonotype occurred many times. The chain couples TRBV29-1 to TRBJ2-1, with 10 bases identical to TRBD1. V gave up 8 bases and J gave up 10 bases; unmatched junction bases: 14. Germline V gene data show CDR1 as SQVTM and CDR2 as ANQGSEA. There are 14 residues in the CDR3. The CDR3 sequence is CSCEVGQGVGEQFF. The CDR3 region has the DNA TGCAGCTGTGAAGTAGGACAGGGGGTCGGGGAGCAGTTCTTC.

This clonotype was seen a few times. The chain combines TRBV24-1 with TRBJ2-1; 7 bases fit TRBD1. CDR3 length equals 16 residues. Germline V gene data show CDR1 as KGHDR and CDR2 as SFDVKD. With 1 base clipped from V and 4 bases from J, the junction kept 6 bases outside the gene matches. The CDR3, as DNA: TGTGCCACCAGTGATTTTGCCAGGGGACAGTACAATGAGCAGTTCTTC. This gives the protein CATSDFARGQYNEQFF.

The chain has TRBV7-2 and TRBJ2-4; D might be TRBD2 (5 bases). The CDR3 runs 16 residues. Trimming stripped 1 base from V and 9 bases from J, with 19 bases between. Germline values: CDR1 SGHTA, CDR2 FQGNSA. The CDR3 DNA reads TGTGCCAGCAGCTTAGTATTTAGCGTGGACGAGGGCATTCAGTACTTC. Encoded protein: CASSLVFSVDEGIQYF.

CDR3 sequence: CASSLGAGGHNEQFF. CDR3 bases: TGTGCCAGCAGCTTAGGGGCAGGGGGCCACAATGAGCAGTTCTTC. The rearrangement joins TRBV11-3 to TRBJ2-1, with 8 positions matching TRBD1. Trimming took 1 base from V and 5 from J; bases not matched to a gene: 4. In germline, CDR1 is SGHNT, CDR2 YENEEA. There are 15 residues in the CDR3.

This clonotype came up many times. This sequence joins TRBV29-1 and TRBJ2-3; D uncertain. Looked up from germline, CDR1 is SQVTM and CDR2 is ANQGSEA. The V end lost 4 bases, the J end lost 8 bases, and 16 bases lay between the germline ends. The CDR3 length is 13 residues. The CDR3 DNA sequence: TGCAGCGTTGGCCAGTCGAGACAATTTACGCAGTATTTT. Residues: CSVGQSRQFTQYF.

This clonotype was seen at least ten times. V gene TRBV5-5 combines with J gene TRBJ2-6; maybe TRBD2 (6 bases). V shed 0 bases and J shed 0 bases, with 7 bases lying between them. Looked up from germline, CDR1 is SGHKS and CDR2 is YYEKEE (reference sequence). The CDR3 runs to 16 residues. The CDR3 sequence: CASSLDGSSGANVLTF. The CDR3 nucleotides are TGTGCCAGCAGCTTGGACGGGAGCTCTGGGGCCAACGTCCTGACTTTC.

This clonotype was counted many times. The V call is TRBV5-5, the J call TRBJ2-7; D call uncertain. CDR3 length equals 14 residues. Germline loops: CDR1 SGHKS, CDR2 YYEKEE (reference sequence). V lost 2 bases, J lost 0 bases, and 9 bases lay in between. This chain's CDR3 is CASSFRPSSYEQYF. The CDR3 DNA follows: TGTGCCAGCAGCTTCCGACCATCCTCCTACGAGCAGTACTTC.

This clonotype is medium-sized in the sample. The chain recombines TRBV30 with TRBJ1-1, with 9 positions matching TRBD1. Trimming took 0 bases from V and 4 from J; bases not matched to a gene: 9. Germline V gene sequence: CDR1 GTSNPN, CDR2 SVGIG (reference sequence). The CDR3 length is 16 residues. This CDR3 is CAWSVFYRGRLTEAFF. CDR3 sequence (DNA): TGTGCCTGGAGTGTATTCTACAGGGGGCGCCTCACTGAAGCTTTCTTT.

About this clonotype: This may come from a read error, since a much larger clone is one base off. J is TRBJ1-1 and V is TRBV12-3 or TRBV12-4, with 9 bases lining up with TRBD1. The CDR3 loop spans 17 amino acids. Trimming at V came to 4 bases and at J to 1 base, leaving 10 bases not matched to a gene. Here the CDR3 DNA reads TGTGCCAGCAGTTCTCACAACAGGGGGCGTGGGAACACTGAAGCTTTCTTT. Translating it yields CASSSHNRGRGNTEAFF.

This clonotype was seen repeatedly, ten times or more. The chain joins TRBV7-2 to TRBJ2-3; D not resolved. Germline V gene data show CDR1 as SGHTA and CDR2 as FQGNSA. The CDR3 totals 11 residues. V lost 2 bases to trimming and J lost 5 bases, with 2 bases between them. CDR3 sequence (DNA): TGTGCCAGCAGCTTAAGAGATACGCAGTATTTT. It translates to CASSLRDTQYF.

Relative to its sample, this clonotype is medium-sized (0.01 to 0.1%). The chain is built from TRBV11-2 and TRBJ2-3; D gene unclear. The CDR3 totals 12 residues. The germline gives CDR1 SGHAT, CDR2 FQNNGV. V was shortened by 0 bases and J by 4 bases, with 2 bases between the two germline ends. CDR3 in DNA: TGTGCCAGCAGCTTAGAACCAGATACGCAGTATTTT. It is translated as CASSLEPDTQYF.

This clonotype appeared many times. This chain connects TRBV19 to TRBJ2-5; D uncertain. CDR1 is LNHDA and CDR2 is SQIVND in the germline V gene (reference sequence). This CDR3 spans 13 amino acids. V shed 3 bases and J shed 6 bases, with 11 bases lying between them. CDR3 amino acids: CASSISELKTQYF. The CDR3 DNA is TGTGCCAGTAGTATTTCGGAGTTGAAGACCCAGTACTTC.

Concerning this clonotype: This clone may be a read error of a much larger clone one base away. The V and J genes are TRBV7-2 and TRBJ2-5, with 7 nucleotides matching TRBD1. This CDR3 is 15 amino acids long. Per germline, CDR1 SGHTA and CDR2 FQGNSA. After removal of 5 bases from V and 4 bases from J, the junction contained 10 bases not matched to a gene. The CDR3 spells CASSQQGGVLETQYF. The CDR3 region has the DNA TGTGCCAGCAGCCAACAAGGGGGCGTGTTAGAGACCCAGTACTTC.

This sequence joins TRBV28 and TRBJ1-1, with D uncertain. The germline V and J ends were trimmed by 3 bases and 4 bases, with 12 bases remaining between them. This CDR3 has 14 residues. From germline, CDR1 is MDHEN and CDR2 SYDVKM. Written as DNA, the CDR3 is TGTGCCAGCAGTTTGTGGGAGCGGGGCACTGAAGCTTTCTTT. Translation: CASSLWERGTEAFF.

This clonotype was seen many times. The CDR3 DNA follows: TGTGCCATCAATCGAGGGACGGGGTCGGTGGATACGCAGTATTTT. Its translation: CAINRGTGSVDTQYF. V is TRBV10-3 and J is TRBJ2-3, with D possibly called TRBD1 or TRBD2 (5 bases each). The CDR3 runs to 15 residues. Germline V gene lookup returns CDR1 ENHRY and CDR2 SYGVKD. Trimming took 7 bases from V and 6 from J, leaving 20 bases between them.

This clonotype ranks as medium-sized (0.01 to 0.1%). The V gene is TRBV28, the J gene TRBJ2-7; D gene uncertain. The CDR3 runs to 13 residues. Germline CDR1 is MDHEN and CDR2 is SYDVKM. Trimming cost V 2 bases and J 3 bases, with 8 bases left between them. CDR3 protein: CASSLNSDYEQYF. The CDR3 nucleotides are TGTGCCAGCAGTTTAAACTCGGACTACGAGCAGTACTTC.

This clonotype is categorized as medium-sized (0.01 to 0.1%). This chain's CDR3 is CASSLGPGHYEQYF. DNA for the CDR3: TGTGCCAGCAGCTTAGGTCCAGGCCACTACGAGCAGTACTTC. The V call is TRBV7-2, the J call TRBJ2-7; unclear D gene. The length of the CDR3 is 14 residues. With 1 base removed from V and 3 bases from J, the gap between germline ends came to 10 bases. CDR1 and CDR2 from the germline V gene are SGHTA and FQGNSA.

By share, this clonotype counts as medium-sized. The rearrangement uses TRBV5-1 and TRBJ2-7; 7 bases agree with TRBD1. The CDR3 has 14 residues. The germline gives CDR1 SGHRS, CDR2 YFSETQ. The V segment lost 2 bases and the J segment 4 bases; nucleotides outside the gene matches: 6. The CDR3 sequence is CASSFQAQGYEQYF. The CDR3 DNA is TGCGCCAGCAGCTTTCAGGCACAGGGGTACGAGCAGTACTTC.

The genes are TRBV11-1 and TRBJ2-7, with TRBD2 matching over 14 bases. The germline CDR1 and CDR2 sequences are SGHAT and FQDESV (reference sequence). CDR3 length: 15 amino acids. J lost 6 bases, V lost 5 bases, and 6 bases had no gene match. This CDR3 is CASSTAGTSGSEQYF. As DNA, the CDR3 is TGTGCCAGCAGCACCGCAGGGACTAGCGGGAGCGAGCAGTACTTC.

At least ten counts were recorded for this clonotype. The chain has TRBV9 and TRBJ1-4; no firm D call. The length of the CDR3 is 15 residues. Trimming took off 3 bases at V and 3 bases at J, with 12 bases between the two ends. The germline V gene has CDR1 SGDLS and CDR2 YYNGEE. This CDR3 is CASSGVGSANEKLFF. The CDR3 bases are TGTGCCAGCAGCGGAGTAGGGAGTGCTAATGAAAAACTGTTTTTT.

By share of the sample, this clonotype is medium-sized. The rearrangement uses TRBV30 and TRBJ2-1, with D perhaps being TRBD1 or TRBD2 (5 bases each). V was trimmed by 3 bases and J by 8 bases, leaving 14 bases between them. Germline V gene sequence: CDR1 GTSNPN, CDR2 SVGIG (reference sequence). The CDR3 length is 13 residues. The CDR3 DNA sequence: TGTGCCTGGAGCGGGTGGGGGAACGATGAGCAGTTCTTC. It yields the protein CAWSGWGNDEQFF.

This clonotype is medium-sized by share. This chain links TRBV3-1 with TRBJ2-6, with D uncertain. The CDR3 is 17 amino acids. Per germline, CDR1 LGHDT and CDR2 YNNKEL (reference sequence). Trimming took 0 bases from V and 4 from J, leaving 13 bases between them. DNA of the CDR3: TGTGCCAGCAGCCAAGAGGCCAGCTCACCAGGGGCCAACGTCCTGACTTTC. The encoded protein is CASSQEASSPGANVLTF. The full variable domain, its missing parts supplied by reference TRBV3-1 and TRBJ2-6, is DTAVSQTPKYLVTQMGNDKSIKCEQNLGHDTMYWYKQDSKKFLKIMFSYNNKELIINETVPNRFSPKSPDKAHLNLHINSLELGDSAVYFCASSQEASSPGANVLTFGAGSRLTVL.

By share, this clonotype ranks as medium-sized. The rearrangement joins TRBV7-8 to TRBJ1-5; D unclear. CDR1 is SGHVS and CDR2 is FQNEAQ in the germline V gene. Trimming took 5 bases from V and 9 from J, leaving 11 bases between them. The CDR3 consists of 12 residues. As DNA, the CDR3 is TGTGCCAGCAGCCCTCGGGATGGGCCCCAGCATTTT. Protein sequence: CASSPRDGPQHF. Full variable domain (remainder filled in from reference TRBV7-8 and TRBJ1-5): GAGVSQSPRYKVAKRGQDVALRCDPISGHVSLFWYQQALGQGPEFLTYFQNEAQLDKSGLPSDRFFAERPEGSVSTLKIQRTQQEDSAVYLCASSPRDGPQHFGDGTRLSIL.

The chain couples TRBV24-1 to TRBJ1-5, with TRBD1 as a possible D gene (5 bases). Trimming removed 7 bases from V and 0 bases from J, with 6 bases in between. Germline lookup yields CDR1 KGHDR and CDR2 SFDVKD. The CDR3 has 13 amino acids. The CDR3 DNA follows: TGTGCCACCAGAAGGGGTAGCAATCAGCCCCAGCATTTT. The encoded protein is CATRRGSNQPQHF.

This clonotype ranks as medium-sized. The CDR3 protein is CASSLGREGNEQYF. The CDR3, as DNA: TGTGCCAGCAGCTTGGGCAGGGAAGGAAACGAGCAGTACTTC. The rearrangement uses TRBV11-2 and TRBJ2-7; maybe TRBD1 (5 bases). The germline gives CDR1 SGHAT, CDR2 FQNNGV. V dropped 3 bases and J dropped 5 bases, with 14 bases sitting between them. This CDR3 is built from 14 residues.